The 23 T cell receptor beta chains below were found in one sample sequenced in a study of T cell responses to AZD1222 COVID-19 vaccine. The data were produced by immunoSEQ multiplex PCR, yet TCRdb's version contains in-frame clones alone and is incomplete. The table records around 99,000 clones, approximately 90% of them present only once. This specimen was peripheral blood, taken 28 days after the second AZD1222 dose. These receptor sequences come from an adult who received the AZD1222 COVID-19 vaccine.

The table lists this clone with a count of one. The chain joins TRBV10-3 to TRBJ1-6; D gene ambiguous. The CDR3 spans 15 residues. From germline, CDR1 is ENHRY and CDR2 SYGVKD. Trimming took 0 bases from V and 10 from J, leaving 13 bases between them. CDR3 nucleotide sequence: TGTGCCATCAGTGAGTCTAACAGAGTCACCTCACCCCTCCACTTT. Its translation is CAISESNRVTSPLHF.

V and J are TRBV11-2 and TRBJ1-3; D not certain. CDR1 SGHAT and CDR2 FQNNGV come from the germline V gene. The V end was cut by 3 bases, the J end by 0 bases, with 9 bases between. The CDR3 length is 15 residues. Here the CDR3 DNA reads TGTGCCAGCAGCTTGGGCAGCAACTCTGGAAACACCATATATTTT. Protein sequence: CASSLGSNSGNTIYF.

The chain couples TRBV5-1 to TRBJ1-2, with a tentative D call TRBD1 (5 bases). CDR1 is SGHRS, CDR2 YFSETQ, per germline. This CDR3 contains 19 residues. The V and J ends lost 1 base and 0 bases respectively, with 22 bases between them. The CDR3 reads CASSLLLPGTEYANYGYTF. The CDR3 bases are TGCGCCAGCAGCTTGTTACTTCCCGGGACGGAATACGCTAACTATGGCTACACCTTC.

V and J are TRBV2 and TRBJ1-5, with D uncertain. Germline V gene lookup returns CDR1 SNHLY and CDR2 FYNNEI. V was trimmed by 2 bases and J by 0 bases, leaving 8 bases between them. This CDR3 spans 15 amino acids. CDR3 sequence: CASSESQPSNQPQHF. CDR3 sequence (DNA): TGTGCCAGCAGTGAAAGCCAGCCTAGCAATCAGCCCCAGCATTTT.

This chain connects TRBV7-2 to TRBJ1-1; D might be TRBD1 (5 bases). V was pared by 6 bases and J by 10 bases, with 15 bases between. The CDR3 covers 12 residues. Germline V gene data show CDR1 as SGHTA and CDR2 as FQGNSA. The CDR3, as DNA: TGTGCCAGCAGAGACAGTGGGGAGGTAGCTTTCTTT. Encoded protein: CASRDSGEVAFF.

The V and J genes are TRBV7-9 and TRBJ2-1, with 7 bases that match TRBD2. The CDR3 contains 15 residues. Germline CDR1 SEHNR, CDR2 FQNEAQ (reference sequence). Trimming at V came to 8 bases and at J to 4 bases, leaving 11 bases not matched to a gene. This CDR3 is CASAPPQRGYNEQFF. CDR3 DNA sequence: TGTGCCAGCGCCCCCCCCCAGCGGGGATACAATGAGCAGTTCTTC. Complete variable domain (other parts from reference TRBV7-9 and TRBJ2-1): DTGVSQNPRHKITKRGQNVTFRCDPISEHNRLYWYRQTLGQGPEFLTYFQNEAQLEKSRLLSDRFSAERPKGSFSTLEIQRTEQGDSAMYLCASAPPQRGYNEQFFGPGTRLTVL.

This chain links TRBV7-9 with TRBJ1-1, with 7 nucleotides matching TRBD1. V gave up 2 bases and J gave up 2 bases; unmatched junction bases: 17. CDR3 length: 19 residues. CDR1 is SEHNR and CDR2 is FQNEAQ in the germline V gene (reference sequence). CDR3 nucleotide sequence: TGTGCCAGCAGCTTATTGTGGTTAGGGGGCGTAAGAGGAAACACTGAAGCTTTCTTT. It encodes CASSLLWLGGVRGNTEAFF. Based on the CDR3 plus reference TRBV7-9 and TRBJ1-1, the full variable domain is DTGVSQNPRHKITKRGQNVTFRCDPISEHNRLYWYRQTLGQGPEFLTYFQNEAQLEKSRLLSDRFSAERPKGSFSTLEIQRTEQGDSAMYLCASSLLWLGGVRGNTEAFFGQGTRLTVV.

This chain connects TRBV11-3 to TRBJ2-1, with 7 nucleotides matching TRBD2. This CDR3 has 17 amino acids. Trimming removed 0 bases from V and 0 bases from J; junction bases left unmatched: 5. CDR1 is SGHNT, CDR2 YENEEA, per germline. CDR3: CASSLENGGVSYNEQFF. In nucleotides, the CDR3 is TGTGCCAGCAGCTTAGAGAATGGGGGGGTCTCCTACAATGAGCAGTTCTTC.

The rearrangement links TRBV15 to TRBJ2-7, with TRBD2 as a possible D gene (7 bases). Per the germline V gene, CDR1 is LNHNV and CDR2 is YYDKDF (reference sequence). Deletions cut 2 bases from V and 8 bases from J, with 22 bases between. The CDR3 extends over 16 amino acids. The CDR3, as DNA: TGTGCCACCAGCAGATCCCGGGGGGCGGACACTACGAAGCAGTACTTC. Translating gives CATSRSRGADTTKQYF.

The rearrangement links TRBV15 to TRBJ2-6, with 7 bases matching TRBD1. The V gene's germline CDR1 is LNHNV and CDR2 YYDKDF (reference sequence). The CDR3 spans 17 residues. V was pared by 5 bases and J by 0 bases, with 7 bases of the junction left unmatched. CDR3 bases: TGTGCCACCAGCCCCCGACAGGGTAACTCTGGGGCCAACGTCCTGACTTTC. Encoded protein: CATSPRQGNSGANVLTF.

The chain recombines TRBV19 with TRBJ1-3; D call uncertain. CDR3 size: 15 residues. The V end lost 7 bases, the J end lost 2 bases, and 15 bases lay between the germline ends. Germline V lookup: CDR1 LNHDA, CDR2 SQIVND (reference sequence). CDR3 amino acids: CASTPSRLAGNTIYF. In DNA, the CDR3 is TGTGCCAGTACCCCGAGTAGGCTTGCTGGAAACACCATATATTTT. The complete variable domain, with remaining parts taken from reference TRBV19 and TRBJ1-3, reads DGGITQSPKYLFRKEGQNVTLSCEQNLNHDAMYWYRQDPGQGLRLIYYSQIVNDFQKGDIAEGYSVSREKKESFPLTVTSAQKNPTAFYLCASTPSRLAGNTIYFGEGSWLTVV.

The genes are TRBV2 and TRBJ1-5; tentative D call: TRBD1 (6 bases). V lost 7 bases, J lost 5 bases, and 18 bases lay in between. From germline, CDR1 is SNHLY and CDR2 FYNNEI. The CDR3 is 15 residues long. CDR3 in DNA: TGTGCCAGCACCAGGAGGCTGTCAGGGGATCAGCCCCAGCATTTT. Translation gives CASTRRLSGDQPQHF.

This chain uses TRBV19 with TRBJ1-3; no clear D gene. Germline V lookup: CDR1 LNHDA, CDR2 SQIVND (reference sequence). The CDR3 length is 13 residues. V was cut by 7 bases and J by 0 bases, with 7 bases left in between. The CDR3 protein is CASITSSGNTIYF. The DNA of the CDR3 is TGTGCCAGTATAACGAGCTCTGGAAACACCATATATTTT. Full variable domain (missing parts from reference TRBV19 and TRBJ1-3): DGGITQSPKYLFRKEGQNVTLSCEQNLNHDAMYWYRQDPGQGLRLIYYSQIVNDFQKGDIAEGYSVSREKKESFPLTVTSAQKNPTAFYLCASITSSGNTIYFGEGSWLTVV.

The chain recombines TRBV25-1 with TRBJ2-1; TRBD2 agrees at 12 bases. CDR1 is MGHDK, CDR2 SYGVNS, per germline. Losses at the gene ends were 7 bases for V and 1 base for J; bases not matched to a gene: 5. This CDR3 has 16 residues. In DNA, the CDR3 is TGTGCCAGCACTAGCGGGAGGGCCATTTCCTACAATGAGCAGTTCTTC. It specifies CASTSGRAISYNEQFF.

This clone showed up just once. The rearrangement uses TRBV29-1 and TRBJ2-7; possibly TRBD1 for D (6 bases). Trimming cost V 5 bases and J 1 base, with 15 bases left between them. The CDR3 is made up of 14 amino acids. CDR1 and CDR2 (germline): SQVTM, ANQGSEA. CDR3 loop: CSVHPDRNSYEQYF. CDR3 bases: TGCAGCGTTCACCCCGACAGGAATTCCTACGAGCAGTACTTC.

The chain joins TRBV5-1 to TRBJ2-7, with no clear D. CDR3 length: 13 residues. The germline V gene encodes CDR1 SGHRS and CDR2 YFSETQ. Trimming cost V 3 bases and J 2 bases, with 9 bases left between them. DNA for the CDR3: TGCGCCAGCAGCTCCAACTTGGCCTACGAGCAGTACTTC. This sequence encodes CASSSNLAYEQYF.

The chain joins TRBV7-2 to TRBJ2-1, with D possibly matching TRBD2 (6 bases). The CDR3 contains 15 residues. V was shortened by 0 bases and J by 6 bases, with 12 bases between the two germline ends. Germline CDR1 SGHTA, CDR2 FQGNSA. CDR3 loop: CASSLAVARGNEQFF. The CDR3 nucleotides read TGTGCCAGCAGCTTAGCAGTAGCGCGGGGCAATGAGCAGTTCTTC.

The chain carries TRBV4-2 and TRBJ2-7, with 8 bases identical to TRBD2. This CDR3 spans 15 amino acids. Germline V lookup: CDR1 LGHNA, CDR2 YNFKEQ. V was pared by 4 bases and J by 4 bases, with 9 bases of the junction left unmatched. CDR3 sequence reads: CASSPVTSGEYEQYF. In nucleotides, the CDR3 is TGTGCCAGCAGCCCCGTTACTAGCGGAGAGTACGAGCAGTACTTC.

This sequence joins TRBV20-1 and TRBJ2-5; D call uncertain. The ends were cut back, 7 bases at V and 1 base at J, with 7 bases in the middle. The CDR3 runs 11 residues. CDR1 is DFQATT, CDR2 SNEGSKA, per germline (reference sequence). This CDR3 is CSGASQETQYF. The CDR3 DNA follows: TGCAGTGGGGCATCCCAAGAGACCCAGTACTTC.

The chain uses TRBV9 and TRBJ1-3, with TRBD1 matching 8 bases. Germline V gene data show CDR1 as SGDLS and CDR2 as YYNGEE. With 2 bases clipped from V and 0 bases from J, the junction kept 7 bases outside the gene matches. The CDR3 loop spans 17 amino acids. CDR3: CASSVGGTGFSGNTIYF. Here the CDR3 DNA reads TGTGCCAGCAGCGTTGGAGGGACAGGATTCTCTGGAAACACCATATATTTT. The full variable domain, completed using reference TRBV9 and TRBJ1-3, is DSGVTQTPKHLITATGQRVTLRCSPRSGDLSVYWYQQSLDQGLQFLIQYYNGEERAKGNILERFSAQQFPDLHSELNLSSLELGDSALYFCASSVGGTGFSGNTIYFGEGSWLTVV.

The V call is TRBV11-3, the J call TRBJ2-1; 8 nucleotides agree with TRBD2. From germline, CDR1 is SGHNT and CDR2 YENEEA. The CDR3 sequence is 16 residues long. After removal of 0 bases from V and 7 bases from J, the junction contained 8 bases not matched to a gene. The CDR3 region is CASSLDLAGEGNEQFF. In nucleotides, the CDR3 is TGTGCCAGCAGCTTAGATCTAGCGGGCGAGGGTAATGAGCAGTTCTTC.

The genes are TRBV6-1 and TRBJ2-5; D gene unclear. The germline gives CDR1 MNHNS, CDR2 SASEGT. CDR3 length: 13 amino acids. Trimming shortened V by 2 bases and J by 5 bases, and 9 bases separated the two germline ends. The CDR3 spells CASSELTRETQYF. For the CDR3, the DNA is TGTGCCAGCAGTGAACTGACAAGGGAGACCCAGTACTTC.

This rearrangement joins TRBV19 to TRBJ2-1; D may be TRBD1 or TRBD2 (5 bases each). The CDR3 loop spans 13 amino acids. V lost 4 bases and J lost 6, with 10 bases in between. The germline V gene encodes CDR1 LNHDA and CDR2 SQIVND (reference sequence). The CDR3 here is CASSNEGSNEQFF. The CDR3 region has the DNA TGTGCCAGTAGTAATGAGGGGAGCAATGAGCAGTTCTTC.